This T cell receptor beta chain emerged from a study of blood T cells in healthy people across ages. Study overall: T cells yielded about one barcoded beta molecule per two cells through template switching.

The study recruited healthy Caucasian donors from Russia who were aged about 6 to 90. Broader study findings: A conclusive naive versus antigen-experienced comparison was prevented by the unsorted PBMCs.

Primers used in a second PCR of roughly 6 to 12 cycles were a sample-barcoded 5' primer and a J-beta primer mix. No fewer than 3 million CDR3-containing paired-end reads came from each sample. TCRdb re-called the 5' RACE reads with MiXCR, one entry per CDR3 protein. The sample yields roughly 500,000 distinct CDR3 sequences, 25% to 30% seen once. To note about this clonotype: Its antigen is undetermined.

V was shortened by 0 bases and J by 4 bases, with 13 bases between the two germline ends. The CDR3 is 16 amino acids. CDR1 MRHNA and CDR2 SNTAGT come from the germline V gene. The TCR was taken from a woman in her 70s in good health. The sample taken for sequencing was blood. The chain has TRBV6-4 and TRBJ2-1; D possibly corresponds to TRBD2 (7 bases). CDR3 sequence (DNA): TGTGCCAGCAGTGACTCGGGCGGGGGCCTGTACAATGAGCAGTTCTTC. Translated: CASSDSGGGLYNEQFF.